One and the same sample provided the 25 T cell receptor beta chains below, sequenced in a study of CD8 T cells in ankylosing spondylitis. TCRdb re-called the 5' RACE reads through MiXCR, storing one row per CDR3 protein. The repertoire has about 800,000 distinct CDR3 sequences, 10% to 15% of them found once; the top ten carry approximately 0.5%. No antigens are known for them. Overall study results and limits: Typical of ankylosing spondylitis blood, it appeared, was a TCR beta motif of 7 or 8 highly homologous variants.

Source material: blood, either unsorted or a sorted T cell fraction (not recorded which). Every receptor here comes from a male donor with ankylosing spondylitis.

This clonotype was seen a handful of times. The chain combines TRBV24-1 with TRBJ2-1; unclear D gene. Trimming removed 1 base at V and 9 bases at J, with 12 bases between. This CDR3 is built from 14 residues. CDR1 and CDR2 from the germline V gene are KGHDR and SFDVKD. Here the CDR3 reads CATSDFNPPGEQFF. For the CDR3, the DNA is TGTGCCACCAGTGATTTCAATCCGCCCGGTGAGCAGTTCTTC.

The V call is TRBV18, the J call TRBJ2-2; TRBD1 might be the D (5 bases). The CDR3 runs to 15 residues. V was pared by 1 base and J by 0 bases, with 6 bases between. Germline CDR1 is KGHSH and CDR2 is LQKENI. The CDR3 region is CASSPRGTNTGELFF. CDR3 DNA: TGTGCCAGCTCACCACGGGGCACGAACACCGGGGAGCTGTTTTTT.

The chain couples TRBV6-2 or TRBV6-3 to TRBJ2-1; a possible D gene is TRBD2 (5 bases). Germline CDR1 MNHEY, CDR2 SVGEGT. The CDR3 has 15 residues. V was pared by 2 bases and J by 2 bases, with 10 bases between. CDR3 in DNA: TGTGCCAGCAGTTACGGGAGTATCGCCTACAATGAGCAGTTCTTC. This sequence encodes CASSYGSIAYNEQFF.

A word on this clonotype: A read error is possible here, since a much larger clone lies one base away. The chain employs TRBV5-1 and TRBJ2-1; maybe TRBD2 (6 bases). V was clipped by 2 bases and J by 9 bases, with 18 bases between them. The CDR3 covers 15 residues. In germline, CDR1 is SGHRS, CDR2 YFSETQ. The CDR3 DNA sequence: TGCGCCAGCAGCTTAATTCTAGCGAGGAGCCGTGAGCAGTTCTTC. This translates into CASSLILARSREQFF.

The gene calls are TRBV7-2 and TRBJ1-4; D unclear. The V end was cut by 1 base, the J end by 8 bases, with 17 bases between. The CDR3 is 16 residues long. Germline CDR1 is SGHTA and CDR2 is FQGNSA. The DNA for the CDR3 is TGTGCCAGCAGCTTAGGGCGGTCCTTGGGTTGGGAAAAACTGTTTTTT. Protein product: CASSLGRSLGWEKLFF.

This clonotype was observed a few times. The J gene is TRBJ2-7, the V gene TRBV7-2; the match to TRBD2 covers 9 bases. V was pared by 5 bases and J by 0 bases, with 5 bases of the junction left unmatched. Germline CDR1 SGHTA, CDR2 FQGNSA. The CDR3 runs 15 residues. The CDR3 DNA is TGTGCCAGCAGCATCCTAGCGGGACTCTCCTACGAGCAGTACTTC. Translation: CASSILAGLSYEQYF.

This clonotype was detected a few times. The V gene is TRBV15, the J gene TRBJ2-1; 11 nucleotides align to TRBD1. V lost 5 bases to trimming and J lost 6 bases; unmatched junction nucleotides: 6. The CDR3 is 15 residues long. Germline V CDR1 and CDR2: LNHNV, YYDKDF (reference sequence). This CDR3 reads CATSGRDRGSNEQFF. CDR3 sequence (DNA): TGTGCCACCAGCGGGCGGGACAGGGGGAGCAATGAGCAGTTCTTC. Supplemented by reference TRBV15 and TRBJ2-1, the full variable domain reads DAMVIQNPRYQVTQFGKPVTLSCSQTLNHNVMYWYQQKSSQAPKLLFHYYDKDFNNEADTPDNFQSRRPNTSFCFLDIRSPGLGDTAMYLCATSGRDRGSNEQFFGPGTRLTVL.

This clonotype was counted a few times. The chain uses TRBV18 and TRBJ1-2; D not resolved. This CDR3 is 12 amino acids long. Between the trimmed V and J ends, which lost 3 bases and 6 bases, there was a span of 8 bases. Germline-derived CDR1 and CDR2 are KGHSH and LQKENI. CDR3: CASSPRADGYTF. CDR3 coding DNA: TGTGCCAGCTCACCCCGAGCGGATGGCTACACCTTC.

This clonotype has ten or more counts. The chain carries TRBV12-3 or TRBV12-4 and TRBJ1-5; no clear D. Deletions cut 6 bases from V and 2 bases from J, with 5 bases between. The CDR3 runs 12 residues. The CDR3 here is CASSEGNQPQHF. Here the CDR3 DNA reads TGTGCCAGCAGCGAGGGCAATCAGCCCCAGCATTTT.

J is TRBJ1-2 and V is TRBV15; tentative D call: TRBD1 (5 bases). V was pared by 1 base and J by 4 bases, with 13 bases between. This CDR3 has 15 amino acids. Germline V CDR1 and CDR2: LNHNV, YYDKDF (reference sequence). CDR3 protein: CATSRGDRSFYGYTF. The DNA for the CDR3 is TGTGCCACCAGCAGAGGTGACAGATCTTTCTATGGCTACACCTTC.

This clonotype was seen ten or more times. The chain has TRBV7-2 and TRBJ2-3; D uncertain. Trimming shortened V by 0 bases and J by 4 bases, and 11 bases separated the two germline ends. Germline-derived CDR1 and CDR2 are SGHTA and FQGNSA. The CDR3 extends over 15 amino acids. Written as DNA, the CDR3 is TGTGCCAGCAGCTTAGCGCTTTTAGCAGCAGATACGCAGTATTTT. This gives the protein CASSLALLAADTQYF.

This clonotype was picked up a small number of times. The chain employs TRBV28 and TRBJ2-3; 10 bases align to TRBD2. This CDR3 contains 16 residues. Per the germline V gene, CDR1 is MDHEN and CDR2 is SYDVKM. Trimming removed 4 bases from V and 6 bases from J; junction bases left unmatched: 10. The CDR3 region has the DNA TGTGCCAGCAGTTCTAGCGGGGGAGCTATAGGGGATACGCAGTATTTT. This encodes CASSSSGGAIGDTQYF.

This clonotype was found a few times. The rearrangement joins TRBV6-5 to TRBJ2-7; D is undetermined. Between the trimmed V and J ends, which lost 4 bases and 5 bases, there was a span of 15 bases. This CDR3 region has 14 residues. CDR1 and CDR2 (germline): MNHEY, SVGAGI. The DNA of the CDR3 is TGTGCCAGCAGTTGGAGACACTCAGAGGACGAGCAGTACTTC. Translation: CASSWRHSEDEQYF.

This clonotype was counted at least ten times. The germline gene is not matched at one end of the junction; a read error may be the cause. The chain is built from TRBV5-1 and TRBJ2-2; 7 bases map to TRBD1. CDR3 size: 15 residues. CDR1 is SGHRS, CDR2 YFSETQ, per germline. The CDR3 nucleotides are TGTGCCAGCAGTCCCGGGACAGCGAACACCGGGGAGCTGTTTTTT. Encoded protein: CASSPGTANTGELFF.

There are many counts of this clonotype. The gene calls are TRBV11-2 and TRBJ2-3, with TRBD2 matching over 13 bases. The germline gives CDR1 SGHAT, CDR2 FQNNGV. Unmatched junction bases numbered 15, after V lost 3 bases and J lost 6 bases. The CDR3 covers 19 residues. In nucleotides, the CDR3 is TGTGCCAGCAGCTTGATGACACCGGGACTAGCGGGGTCAGGGGATACGCAGTATTTT. Amino acids: CASSLMTPGLAGSGDTQYF. Together with reference TRBV11-2 and TRBJ2-3, the CDR3 gives the full variable domain: EAGVAQSPRYKIIEKRQSVAFWCNPISGHATLYWYQQILGQGPKLLIQFQNNGVVDDSQLPKDRFSAERLKGVDSTLKIQPAKLEDSAVYLCASSLMTPGLAGSGDTQYFGPGTRLTVL.

In DNA, the CDR3 is TGCGCCAGCAGCCCCGACAGGGAAATGGCTGAAGCTTTCTTT. This gives the protein CASSPDREMAEAFF. The chain links TRBV5-1 to TRBJ1-1, with 7 bases matching TRBD1. Germline assignment: CDR1 SGHRS and CDR2 YFSETQ. The CDR3 loop spans 14 amino acids. Trimming took 4 bases from V and 6 from J; bases not matched to a gene: 9.

This clonotype was seen only a few times. The chain links TRBV3-1 to TRBJ1-1; 8 nucleotides align to TRBD1. CDR1 is LGHDT and CDR2 is YNNKEL in the germline V gene (reference sequence). V gave up 4 bases and J gave up 0 bases; unmatched junction bases: 7. This CDR3 has 16 amino acids. The CDR3: CASSLWTGTVNTEAFF. Here the CDR3 DNA reads TGTGCCAGCAGCCTGTGGACAGGGACAGTGAACACTGAAGCTTTCTTT. Combining the CDR3 with reference TRBV3-1 and TRBJ1-1 gives the whole variable domain DTAVSQTPKYLVTQMGNDKSIKCEQNLGHDTMYWYKQDSKKFLKIMFSYNNKELIINETVPNRFSPKSPDKAHLNLHINSLELGDSAVYFCASSLWTGTVNTEAFFGQGTRLTVV.

This clonotype showed up many times. The chain employs TRBV20-1 and TRBJ1-2; TRBD1 matches at 9 bases. The CDR3 is 13 amino acids. Germline assignment: CDR1 DFQATT and CDR2 SNEGSKA (reference sequence). V dropped 6 bases and J dropped 5; count of bases not matched to a gene: 7. CDR3 in DNA: TGCAGTGCAGACCCGGGACAGGGTTATGGCTACACCTTC. It codes for CSADPGQGYGYTF.

The chain carries TRBV6-5 and TRBJ1-1, with 8 bases matching TRBD1. J gave up 5 bases and V 4 bases, and 9 bases lay outside the gene matches. This CDR3 spans 15 amino acids. Germline values: CDR1 MNHEY, CDR2 SVGAGI. The CDR3 loop reads CASSFDRGGGTEAFF. The CDR3 DNA is TGTGCCAGCAGTTTCGACAGGGGAGGTGGGACTGAAGCTTTCTTT.

This clonotype was observed a handful of times. This chain uses TRBV6-5 with TRBJ2-5; no definite D call. Trimming removed 2 bases at V and 3 bases at J, with 13 bases between. Germline values: CDR1 MNHEY, CDR2 SVGAGI. The CDR3 runs to 15 residues. The CDR3 nucleotides read TGTGCCAGCAGTTACCGGTCACCTGGTAAAGAGACCCAGTACTTC. It is translated as CASSYRSPGKETQYF.

This clonotype was counted ten times or more. This chain links TRBV5-1 with TRBJ2-5; a possible D gene is TRBD1 (5 bases). In germline, CDR1 is SGHRS, CDR2 YFSETQ. V lost 5 bases, J lost 4 bases, and 15 bases lay in between. This CDR3 region has 14 residues. In DNA form, the CDR3 reads TGCGCCAGCAGTTTCCCAGGGCTAAGAGAGACCCAGTACTTC. Translation: CASSFPGLRETQYF.

This clonotype has more than one count but fewer than ten. This chain links TRBV7-2 with TRBJ2-7, with a possible D match to TRBD1 (5 bases). This CDR3 comprises 12 residues. Per germline, CDR1 SGHTA and CDR2 FQGNSA. V was trimmed by 4 bases and J by 5 bases, leaving 9 bases between them. The DNA of the CDR3 is TGTGCCAGCAGCTCAGGGTTGGACGAGCAGTACTTC. Its protein is CASSSGLDEQYF.

V and J are TRBV4-3 and TRBJ1-2; the match to TRBD1 covers 8 bases. The germline CDR1 and CDR2 sequences are LGHNA and YSLEER. V lost 1 base to trimming and J lost 5 bases; unmatched junction nucleotides: 6. This CDR3 comprises 15 residues. Here the CDR3 DNA reads TGCGCCAGCAGCCAAGGACAGGGGACGGGGTATGGCTACACCTTC. Its translation: CASSQGQGTGYGYTF.

The chain has TRBV18 and TRBJ2-1, with D perhaps assigned TRBD1 or TRBD2 (5 bases each). Trimming shortened V by 0 bases and J by 15 bases, and 21 bases separated the two germline ends. Germline-derived CDR1 and CDR2 are KGHSH and LQKENI. The CDR3 spans 15 residues. Written as DNA, the CDR3 is TGTGCCAGCTCACCACCGGAAACGAGGGCAGGGTTTAGGTTCTTC. Its protein is CASSPPETRAGFRFF.

This clonotype came up many times. J is TRBJ2-3 and V is TRBV4-3; D ambiguous. Germline V gene data show CDR1 as LGHNA and CDR2 as YSLEER. Trimming removed 4 bases from V and 0 bases from J, with 17 bases in between. CDR3 length: 17 amino acids. CDR3 DNA sequence: TGCGCCAGCAGCCGGGGTAACGACGGATCTAGCACAGATACGCAGTATTTT. Its protein is CASSRGNDGSSTDTQYF.